The TCR beta chain described here comes from a study of T cell repertoires in cytomegalovirus infection. At the level of the study: The authors used CMV epitopes that were HLA-C-restricted (recently identified) and HLA-B-restricted (well studied). Signatures in public TCR beta sequences pointed to both CMV infection and matching HLA type.

Each CDR3 protein gets one entry after TCRdb re-called the reads with MiXCR. The table shows about 830,000 distinct CDR3 sequences, with less than 35% occurring only once. Concerning this clonotype: Its antigen remains unidentified.

CDR1 is SGHDN and CDR2 is FVKESK in the germline V gene. The germline V and J ends were trimmed by 0 bases and 5 bases, with 13 bases remaining between them. The CDR3 consists of 15 residues. General study results and limits: Totalled public TCR beta family frequency picked out people who carried CMV plus the relevant HLA. HLA-C-restricted TCR beta clonotypes specific for CMV led the ex vivo response.

This clonotype was sampled from a human donor in good health (CMV status not recorded). Some clones in this sample may be carry-over from other donors' samples. This rearrangement joins TRBV14 to TRBJ2-5; D is possibly TRBD1 (6 bases). Source: cultured CD8+ T cells from PBMCs, taken from culture after CMV antigen stimulation. CDR3 amino acids: CASSQESTGLETQYF. As DNA, the CDR3 is TGTGCCAGCAGCCAAGAGTCAACAGGGTTGGAGACCCAGTACTTC.